This passage covers 2 T cell receptor beta chains from one sample sequenced in a study of blood T cells in healthy people across ages. The use of a sample-barcoded 5' primer and a J-beta primer mix characterized a second PCR of 7 to 11 cycles. MiXCR, run by TCRdb on the 5' RACE reads, gives a single entry per CDR3 protein. The data hold 730,000 or so distinct CDR3 sequences, with 40% to 45% observed a single time. The sequencing sample was made of blood. The receptors shown here come from a man of 80 years or more in good health.

Turning to this clonotype: A single base separates this from a much larger clone, so it may be a read error. V and J are TRBV29-1 and TRBJ2-5; possible D gene TRBD2, 6 bases. This CDR3 contains 14 residues. CDR1 and CDR2 from the germline V gene are SQVTM and ANQGSEA. Trimming pared 7 bases from V and 1 base from J, leaving 16 bases between. CDR3 in DNA: TGCAGCGATTCGGTGGTCGGGGGCCAAGAGACCCAGTACTTC. It specifies CSDSVVGGQETQYF.

This clonotype was detected once. The chain links TRBV18 to TRBJ2-5, with 9 bases fitting TRBD1. Gene TRBJ2-7 matches the end of the DNA better, so the J call may be wrong. Germline V CDR1 and CDR2: KGHSH, LQKENI. The CDR3 is made up of 17 amino acids. CDR3 coding DNA: TGTGCCAGCTCACCACTAGATGCCGGGACAGGGAGGAACGAGCAGTACTTC. Translated: CASSPLDAGTGRNEQYF.